The clone carrying this T cell receptor (beta chain) appeared a few times. No antigen is known for it. Because the CDR3's place on the DNA is in doubt, the DNA is left out and the CDR3 is given as listed by TCRdb. Patients included in sequencing had previously demonstrated CD8+CD57+ cell expansion by flow cytometry. Germline V gives CDR1 SEHNR, CDR2 FQNEAQ (reference sequence). The CDR3 is 18 amino acids long, termini counted. CDR3 and TCR beta VDJ profiling relied on a genomic DNA template. Each CDR3 protein gets one entry after TCRdb re-called the reads with MiXCR. The repertoire consists of approximately 250,000 distinct CDR3 sequences, with 65% to 90% occurring once and the leading ten covering roughly two fifths. The data stem from a study of CD8+CD57+ T cells in acquired aplastic anemia. Study at large: Isolated CD4+ and CD8+ cells, once sorted, yielded DNA averaging around 3 ug. Study-wide findings and caveats: In common between the patients and the controls were around 29 CD8+ CDR3 sequences. Controls did not differ significantly from patients in CD8+ Simpson's diversity.

The J gene is TRBJ2-7, the V gene TRBV7-9; the listed D gene, TRBD1, was not tested against the DNA. The sequencing input was sorted CD4+, CD8+, or CD8+CD57+ T cells (not recorded which) from PBMCs. This TCR derives from a human donor with aplastic anemia. The CDR3 reads CASSLVPGGLFFGYEQYV.